Listed below are T cell receptor beta chains from one sample, sequenced in a study of blood T cell repertoires in COVID-19. The table came from immunoSEQ multiplex PCR; TCRdb's copy has only in-frame clones and leaves some out. This sample has 60,000 to 80,000 clones; 80% to 90% occur once, and the top ten carry about 4.7%. The sequenced sample consisted of peripheral blood. These receptors all stem from a human donor in a cohort sampled during active COVID-19. The CDR3 runs from the conserved cysteine through the conserved F or W. The D gene is left open where the match is weak. A row's size may be missing; if present it is once, few, many or a size class.

TRBJ1-2 TRBV19 15 . . TGTGCCAGTAGTATAGGAGTTCGGACAGTGCTGGGCTACACCTTC CASSIGVRTVLGYTF
TRBJ1-2 TRBV19 16 . few TGTGCCAGTAGTAGAAACGAAGGGGGTAATAACTATGGCTACACCTTC CASSRNEGGNNYGYTF
TRBJ2-5 TRBV2 15 . . TGTGCCAGCAGCCGCTTCGGGACAAACCAAGAGACCCAGTACTTC CASSRFGTNQETQYF
TRBJ1-1 TRBV7-2 14 . . TGTGCCAGCAGCCCATACTCGGGGGACACTGAAGCTTTCTTT CASSPYSGDTEAFF
TRBJ1-5 TRBV19 12 . . TGTGCCAGCGGACAGTTGAATCAGCCCCAGCATTTT CASGQLNQPQHF
TRBJ1-1 TRBV6-2/TRBV6-3 15 . once TGTGCCAGCAGTTACCGGCAGGAACCGGTGGGTGAAGCTTTCTTT CASSYRQEPVGEAFF
TRBJ2-5 TRBV7-7 17 TRBD2 . TGTGCTAGCAGCTTGGGGACTAGCGGGGGGTCGGGAGAGACCCAGTACTTC CASSLGTSGGSGETQYF
TRBJ2-3 TRBV29-1 15 TRBD2 once TGCAGCGTTGGGTTCGGCGGGGGAGTCACAGATACGCAGTATTTT CSVGFGGGVTDTQYF
TRBJ2-2 TRBV6-2/TRBV6-3 17 TRBD1 . TGTGCCAGCAGTTACTCGAGGGGGACAGCATACACCGGGGAGCTGTTTTTT CASSYSRGTAYTGELFF
TRBJ2-1 TRBV6-1 15 TRBD2 . TGTGCCAGCAGTGAGACTAGCGGCTCCTACAATGAGCAGTTCTTC CASSETSGSYNEQFF
TRBJ2-7 TRBV18 13 TRBD1 few TGTGCCAGCTACGGACAGGGTGCCCTAATGCAGTACTTC CASYGQGALMQYF
TRBJ1-2 TRBV2 12 . . TGTGCCAGCAGCCAAGGGGTTGGTGGCTACACCTTC CASSQGVGGYTF
TRBJ2-1 TRBV5-1 14 TRBD2 . TGCGCCAGCAACCGGGGGGGCTCCTACAATGAGCAGTTCTTC CASNRGGSYNEQFF
TRBJ2-7 TRBV20-1 14 . . TGCAGTGCTAGTCCCAGGGTTACTGTCTACGAGCAGTACTTC CSASPRVTVYEQYF
TRBJ2-1 TRBV30 12 . . TGTGCCTGGAGTTCTGGGGCCAATGAGCAGTTCTTC CAWSSGANEQFF
TRBJ2-5 TRBV28 13 TRBD1 few TGTGCCAGCAGGACAGGGGGCGCGGAGACCCAGTACTTC CASRTGGAETQYF
TRBJ2-5 TRBV3-1/TRBV3-2 17 TRBD2 once TGTGCCAGCAGCCAAGAAATAGCGGGGGCCCTCCGAAAGACCCAGTACTTC CASSQEIAGALRKTQYF
TRBJ2-7 TRBV5-6 14 . . TGTGCCAGCAGCCCTGCTTGGGCAGCCTACGAGCAGTACTTC CASSPAWAAYEQYF
TRBJ1-6 TRBV11-2 11 . . TGTGCCAGCAGCCTAAATTCACCCCTCCACTTT CASSLNSPLHF
TRBJ2-7 TRBV12-3/TRBV12-4 13 TRBD1 . TGTGCCAGCAGACAGGGGGCCATCTACGAGCAGTACTTC CASRQGAIYEQYF
TRBJ1-6 TRBV28 14 TRBD1 . TGTGCCAGCAGGACAGGGTTTAGGAATTCACCCCTCCACTTT CASRTGFRNSPLHF
TRBJ2-7 TRBV5-6 15 TRBD1 few TGTGCCAGCAGCTCCGGAGGACAGGGGGCGCGGGAGCAGTACTTC CASSSGGQGAREQYF
TRBJ2-3 TRBV21-1 15 . . TGTGCCAGCACCCCCAACAGGGGGCGTCAGGATACGCAGTATTTT CASTPNRGRQDTQYF
TRBJ2-5 TRBV7-2 17 TRBD1 . TGTGCCAGCAGCTCACAAGGCAGGGGGCGCGGGCAAGAGACCCAGTACTTC CASSSQGRGRGQETQYF